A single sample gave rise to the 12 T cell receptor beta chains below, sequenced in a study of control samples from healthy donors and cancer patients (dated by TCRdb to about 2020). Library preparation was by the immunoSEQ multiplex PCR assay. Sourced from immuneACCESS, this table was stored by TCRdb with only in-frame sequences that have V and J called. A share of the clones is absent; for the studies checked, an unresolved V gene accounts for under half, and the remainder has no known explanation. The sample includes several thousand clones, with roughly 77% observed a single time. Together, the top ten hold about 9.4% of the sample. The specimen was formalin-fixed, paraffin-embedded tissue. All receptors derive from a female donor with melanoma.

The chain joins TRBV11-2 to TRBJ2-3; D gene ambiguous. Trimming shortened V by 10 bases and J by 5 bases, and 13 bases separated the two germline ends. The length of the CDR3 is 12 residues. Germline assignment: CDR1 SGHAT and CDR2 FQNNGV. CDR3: CANPRWVDTQYF. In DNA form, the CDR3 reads TGTGCCAACCCCCGGTGGGTAGATACGCAGTATTTT.

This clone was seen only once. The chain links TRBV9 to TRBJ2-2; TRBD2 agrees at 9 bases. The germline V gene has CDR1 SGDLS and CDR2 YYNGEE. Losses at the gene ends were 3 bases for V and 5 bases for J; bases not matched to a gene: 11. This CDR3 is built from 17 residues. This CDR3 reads CASSARGAGGRTGELFF. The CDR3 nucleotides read TGTGCCAGCAGCGCGAGGGGAGCGGGGGGCCGAACCGGGGAGCTGTTTTTT.

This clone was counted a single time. CDR3 amino acids: CASRQGGYEQYF. For the CDR3, the DNA is TGTGCCAGCAGACAGGGGGGCTACGAGCAGTACTTC. The chain joins TRBV12-3 or TRBV12-4 to TRBJ2-7, with 8 bases that match TRBD1. The V segment lost 6 bases and the J segment 3 bases; nucleotides outside the gene matches: 1. The CDR3 spans 12 residues.

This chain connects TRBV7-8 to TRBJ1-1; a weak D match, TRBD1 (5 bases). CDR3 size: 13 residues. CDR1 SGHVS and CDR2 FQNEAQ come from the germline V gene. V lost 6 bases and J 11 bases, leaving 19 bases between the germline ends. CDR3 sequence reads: CASSSTSGGFAFF. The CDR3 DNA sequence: TGTGCCAGCAGTTCTACCTCGGGGGGGTTCGCTTTCTTT. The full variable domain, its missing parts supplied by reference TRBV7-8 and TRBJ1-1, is GAGVSQSPRYKVAKRGQDVALRCDPISGHVSLFWYQQALGQGPEFLTYFQNEAQLDKSGLPSDRFFAERPEGSVSTLKIQRTQQEDSAVYLCASSSTSGGFAFFGQGTRLTVV.

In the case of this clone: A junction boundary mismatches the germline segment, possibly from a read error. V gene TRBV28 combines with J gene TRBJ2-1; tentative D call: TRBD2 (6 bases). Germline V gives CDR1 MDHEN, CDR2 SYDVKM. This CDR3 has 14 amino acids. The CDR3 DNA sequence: TGTGTCAGCAGGCCTAGCGCGACCCGTTATGAGCAGTTCTTC. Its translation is CVSRPSATRYEQFF.

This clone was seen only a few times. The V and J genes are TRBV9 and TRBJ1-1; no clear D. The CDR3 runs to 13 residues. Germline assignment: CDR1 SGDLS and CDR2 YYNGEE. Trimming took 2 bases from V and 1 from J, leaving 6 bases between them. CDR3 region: CASSVSQNTEAFF. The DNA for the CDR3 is TGTGCCAGCAGCGTTTCCCAGAACACTGAAGCTTTCTTT.

CDR3 region: CASSLGSYNEQFF. For the CDR3, the DNA is TGTGCCAGCAGTCTCGGGTCCTACAATGAGCAGTTCTTC. The V and J genes are TRBV12-3 or TRBV12-4 and TRBJ2-1; D is uncertain. V dropped 5 bases and J dropped 1 base, with 6 bases sitting between them. This CDR3 has 13 residues.

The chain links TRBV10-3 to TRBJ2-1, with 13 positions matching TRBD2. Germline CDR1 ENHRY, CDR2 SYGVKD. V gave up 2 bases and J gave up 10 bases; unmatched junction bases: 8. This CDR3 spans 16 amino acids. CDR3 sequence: CAISEIGLAGAPEQFF. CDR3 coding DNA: TGTGCCATCAGTGAGATTGGACTAGCGGGAGCACCGGAGCAGTTCTTC.

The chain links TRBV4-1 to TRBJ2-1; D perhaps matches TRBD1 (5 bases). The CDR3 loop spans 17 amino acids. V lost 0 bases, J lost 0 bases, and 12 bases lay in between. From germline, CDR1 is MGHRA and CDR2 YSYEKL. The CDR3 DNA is TGCGCCAGCAGCCAAGACACGTGGGGCAACTCCTACAATGAGCAGTTCTTC. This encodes CASSQDTWGNSYNEQFF.

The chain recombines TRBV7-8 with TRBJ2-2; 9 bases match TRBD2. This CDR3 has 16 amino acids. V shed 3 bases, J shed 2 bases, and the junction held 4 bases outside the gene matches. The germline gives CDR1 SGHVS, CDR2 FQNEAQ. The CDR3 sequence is CASSFLAGTNTGELFF. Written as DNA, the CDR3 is TGTGCCAGCAGCTTCCTAGCGGGAACAAACACCGGGGAGCTGTTTTTT.

The CDR3 spells CASSQAIFTDTQYF. In DNA, the CDR3 is TGCGCCAGCAGCCAAGCTATTTTCACAGATACGCAGTATTTT. The chain employs TRBV4-1 and TRBJ2-3; D is uncertain. The germline V gene has CDR1 MGHRA and CDR2 YSYEKL. This CDR3 is built from 14 residues. V was trimmed by 1 base and J by 2 bases, leaving 7 bases between them.

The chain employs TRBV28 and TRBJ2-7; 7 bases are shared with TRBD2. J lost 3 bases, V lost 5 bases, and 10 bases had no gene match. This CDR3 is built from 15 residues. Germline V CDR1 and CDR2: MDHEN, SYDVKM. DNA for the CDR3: TGTGCCAGCAGTCCGGGAGGAGTATCGGTCTACGAGCAGTACTTC. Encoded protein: CASSPGGVSVYEQYF.